Each of the 20 T cell receptor beta chains below was sequenced from the same sample in a study of brain T cells in children with intractable seizures. The table came from immunoSEQ multiplex PCR; TCRdb's copy has only in-frame clones and leaves some out. The table includes 95,000 to 120,000 clones, roughly 92% detected once. Sequenced material: peripheral blood, taken at surgery. These receptors were taken from a boy less than two years old with hemimegalencephaly and intractable seizures.

The CDR3 sequence is CASSLVPAAFYEQYF. CDR3 nucleotides: TGTGCCAGCAGCTTAGTACCCGCAGCGTTCTACGAGCAGTACTTC. The genes are TRBV7-2 and TRBJ2-7; D is unclear. Germline CDR1 SGHTA, CDR2 FQGNSA. CDR3 length equals 15 residues. Trimming took off 1 base at V and 3 bases at J, with 13 bases between the two ends.

The V and J genes are TRBV24-1 and TRBJ1-5, with D unresolved. The CDR3 covers 12 residues. From germline, CDR1 is KGHDR and CDR2 SFDVKD. The V end was cut by 8 bases, the J end by 0 bases, with 4 bases between. The CDR3 spells CATTYSNQPQHF. For the CDR3, the DNA is TGTGCCACCACATATAGCAATCAGCCCCAGCATTTT.

V and J are TRBV19 and TRBJ2-7; 7 bases align to TRBD1. Looked up from germline, CDR1 is LNHDA and CDR2 is SQIVND (reference sequence). This CDR3 comprises 13 residues. The J segment lost 3 bases and the V segment lost 8 bases, leaving 7 bases of the junction unmatched. The CDR3 bases are TGTGCCAGTTGGACCGACAGGGTCTACGAGCAGTACTTC. Its protein is CASWTDRVYEQYF.

V is TRBV11-2 and J is TRBJ2-7, with 7 bases that match TRBD1. Germline CDR1 is SGHAT and CDR2 is FQNNGV. This CDR3 contains 15 residues. The ends lost 1 base at V and 2 bases at J; junction bases unmatched: 5. This CDR3 is CASSLGVQGAYEQYF. CDR3 nucleotide sequence: TGTGCCAGCAGCTTAGGGGTCCAGGGGGCCTACGAGCAGTACTTC.

The rearrangement uses TRBV28 and TRBJ2-7; TRBD2 is a possible D gene (6 bases). Per germline, CDR1 MDHEN and CDR2 SYDVKM. The CDR3 contains 14 residues. The V and J ends lost 1 base and 2 bases respectively, with 9 bases between them. The CDR3 protein is CASSLSGGAYEQYF. As DNA, the CDR3 is TGTGCCAGCAGTTTATCCGGAGGGGCCTACGAGCAGTACTTC.

The chain has TRBV5-4 and TRBJ2-2, with D perhaps being TRBD1 or TRBD2 (6 bases each). The length of the CDR3 is 16 residues. CDR1 and CDR2 (germline): SGHNT, YYREEE (reference sequence). Between the trimmed V and J ends, which lost 0 bases and 4 bases, there was a span of 13 bases. The CDR3 DNA reads TGTGCCAGCAGCTTGGTTACGGGGGCGGCCACCGGGGAGCTGTTTTTT. Its translation is CASSLVTGAATGELFF.

The genes are TRBV7-3 and TRBJ2-7; no clear D. Per the germline V gene, CDR1 is SGHTA and CDR2 is FQGTGA. The CDR3 extends over 12 amino acids. The V end was cut by 5 bases, the J end by 7 bases, with 12 bases between. The CDR3 DNA follows: TGTGCCAGCAGCCTACCGTTTGGGGAGCAGTACTTC. Protein sequence: CASSLPFGEQYF.

The rearrangement uses TRBV24-1 and TRBJ2-1; D gene ambiguous. V was shortened by 9 bases and J by 3 bases, with 17 bases between the two germline ends. This CDR3 is built from 15 residues. Germline CDR1 is KGHDR and CDR2 is SFDVKD. The CDR3 here is CATSFGADFYNEQFF. The CDR3 DNA sequence: TGTGCCACCTCCTTCGGAGCTGATTTCTACAATGAGCAGTTCTTC.

The V and J genes are TRBV21-1 and TRBJ2-5; the table's D call TRBD1 went unverified against the DNA. TRBV21-1 is termed a pseudogene. This CDR3 has 14 amino acids. CDR3 amino acids: CASSTGQGGETQYF. In DNA, the CDR3 is TGTGCCAGCAGCACCGGACAGGGCGGAGAGACCCAGTACTTC.

This clone appeared a single time. The V call is TRBV9, the J call TRBJ2-1; maybe TRBD2 (6 bases). V dropped 0 bases and J dropped 1 base, with 8 bases sitting between them. Germline values: CDR1 SGDLS, CDR2 YYNGEE. The length of the CDR3 is 15 residues. CDR3 nucleotides: TGTGCCAGCAGCGTAGCGGGAGATTCCTACAATGAGCAGTTCTTC. Amino acid sequence: CASSVAGDSYNEQFF.

V and J are TRBV5-1 and TRBJ1-2, with D possibly matching TRBD1 (6 bases). V was clipped by 2 bases and J by 3 bases, with 8 bases between them. Germline lookup yields CDR1 SGHRS and CDR2 YFSETQ. The CDR3 is made up of 13 amino acids. The CDR3, as DNA: TGCGCCAGCAGCTTACAGGGTGACTATGGCTACACCTTC. Its protein is CASSLQGDYGYTF.

The rearrangement joins TRBV5-1 to TRBJ2-7; the D gene is possibly TRBD2 (6 bases). V gave up 2 bases and J gave up 4 bases, with 16 bases separating them. CDR3 size: 15 residues. Germline CDR1 reads SGHRS; CDR2 reads YFSETQ. The chain's CDR3 is CASSFGSPGVYEQYF. As DNA, the CDR3 is TGCGCCAGCAGCTTCGGGAGCCCGGGGGTTTACGAGCAGTACTTC.

This rearrangement joins TRBV3-1 (or the pseudogene TRBV3-2) to TRBJ2-1; D might be TRBD2 (6 bases). V shed 6 bases and J shed 7 bases, with 13 bases lying between them. CDR3 length equals 13 residues. Germline CDR1 is LGHDT and CDR2 is YNNKEL (reference sequence). CDR3 sequence: CASRPGSGNEQFF. CDR3 coding DNA: TGTGCCAGCAGGCCCGGGAGTGGAAATGAGCAGTTCTTC.

The chain carries TRBV11-3 and TRBJ1-3; unclear D gene. Trimming took 3 bases from V and 4 from J, leaving 4 bases between them. The CDR3 spans 12 residues. CDR1 SGHNT and CDR2 YENEEA come from the germline V gene. CDR3 bases: TGTGCCAGCAGCTTTGCAGGAAACACCATATATTTT. The encoded protein is CASSFAGNTIYF.

The V and J genes are TRBV28 and TRBJ1-4, with D maybe TRBD1 (6 bases). V was clipped by 6 bases and J by 3 bases, with 14 bases between them. CDR1 and CDR2 (germline): MDHEN, SYDVKM. The CDR3 is made up of 15 amino acids. The chain's CDR3 is CASRLLGGPNEKLFF. In nucleotides, the CDR3 is TGTGCCAGCAGGCTCCTAGGGGGACCTAATGAAAAACTGTTTTTT. The whole variable domain, filled in from reference TRBV28 and TRBJ1-4, reads DVKVTQSSRYLVKRTGEKVFLECVQDMDHENMFWYRQDPGLGLRLIYFSYDVKMKEKGDIPEGYSVSREKKERFSLILESASTNQTSMYLCASRLLGGPNEKLFFGSGTQLSVL.

V is TRBV28 and J is TRBJ2-7; TRBD1 matches 12 bases. Losses at the gene ends were 4 bases for V and 3 bases for J; bases not matched to a gene: 10. CDR1 and CDR2 (germline): MDHEN, SYDVKM. CDR3 length: 17 residues. This CDR3 is CASSSYYGTGGFYEQYF. CDR3 coding DNA: TGTGCCAGCAGTTCCTATTATGGGACAGGGGGCTTCTACGAGCAGTACTTC.

The chain links TRBV9 to TRBJ2-7; TRBD2 aligns across 10 bases. The J segment lost 4 bases and the V segment lost 4 bases, leaving 20 bases of the junction unmatched. CDR1 is SGDLS, CDR2 YYNGEE, per germline. The CDR3 totals 19 residues. For the CDR3, the DNA is TGTGCCAGCAGCCCCCCCATGACTAGCGGGCCCAAGGGGTTGTACGAGCAGTACTTC. Residues: CASSPPMTSGPKGLYEQYF.

The V gene is TRBV28, the J gene TRBJ1-5, with D unclear. Per germline, CDR1 MDHEN and CDR2 SYDVKM. The CDR3 consists of 17 residues. The V end was cut by 5 bases, the J end by 7 bases, with 24 bases between. DNA of the CDR3: TGTGCCAGCAGTCCCCCCTTCTTGAGGGCCCTAGGGCAGCCCCAGCATTTT. Its translation is CASSPPFLRALGQPQHF. Complete variable domain (other parts from reference TRBV28 and TRBJ1-5): DVKVTQSSRYLVKRTGEKVFLECVQDMDHENMFWYRQDPGLGLRLIYFSYDVKMKEKGDIPEGYSVSREKKERFSLILESASTNQTSMYLCASSPPFLRALGQPQHFGDGTRLSIL.

The gene calls are TRBV6-4 and TRBJ1-1; no firm D call. This CDR3 comprises 13 residues. Germline loops: CDR1 MRHNA, CDR2 SNTAGT. Trimming stripped 4 bases from V and 2 bases from J, with 8 bases between. The CDR3 DNA reads as TGTGCCAGCAGTGTCGAGGTTAACACTGAAGCTTTCTTT. Protein product: CASSVEVNTEAFF.

V gene TRBV28 combines with J gene TRBJ2-5; D uncertain. CDR3 length: 15 residues. Trimming took off 6 bases at V and 1 base at J, with 15 bases between the two ends. From germline, CDR1 is MDHEN and CDR2 SYDVKM. The CDR3 DNA is TGTGCCAGCAGCAGTCGCACAAGTCCCCAAGAGACCCAGTACTTC. Protein: CASSSRTSPQETQYF.